The T cell receptor beta chain under discussion was sequenced for a study of T cell responses to AZD1222 COVID-19 vaccine listed by TCRdb under 2021. General notes on the study: Because spike-specific TCR depth and breadth did not differ between the two schedules, AZD1222 recipients who got a second dose at roughly 4 weeks were pooled with those who got a second dose at roughly 12 weeks. TCR sequencing was performed for roughly 240 trial participants, of whom around 210 were given two doses of AZD1222 and approximately 25 were given two doses of MenACWY control vaccine. Trial participants were enrolled into age subgroups of 18-55, 56-69 and 70-plus years, which contained approximately 150, 28 and 58 TCR-sequenced participants, respectively.

Overall results and qualifications from the work: A significant rise in spike-specific TCR breadth and depth was observed after two AZD1222 doses relative to day 0 and relative to MenACWY recipients. Conclusions about previously exposed vaccinees are limited because only a handful of AZD1222 recipients were SARS-CoV-2 seropositive at baseline. The vaccine-associated CD4 TCRs covered the entire spike protein, and the dominant responses fell in regions 160-218 and 743-854. Nearly half of unique spike-specific TCRs reportedly recognized epitopes outside regions mutated in the B.1.351 and B.1.1.7 variants. Participants were mostly white British and included more females than males, and it was suggested by the authors that clonal diversity may have been underestimated. In the small 56-69-year group, the increase in depth fell short of significance, most likely because of low power. No day 14 peak-response samples were available, so repertoires were characterized only after the peak T cell response.

The time point label, as the study defines it: baseline before first vaccination. Vaccinee samples were obtained from the UK trials COV001 and COV002, which included a single-blind randomized controlled phase 2/3 trial of AZD1222 (ChAdOx1 nCoV-19) in healthy adults. Trial participant PBMC samples were collected at day 0 and day 28 after the second dose for TCRbeta chain sequencing. Concerning this clone itself: Its antigen is not yet known. Base qualities are not provided; no much larger clone lies one nucleotide away.

According to the germline V gene, CDR1 reads MNHEY and CDR2 reads SVGAGI. The CDR3, from cysteine to phenylalanine, totals 13 residues. This entry keeps only the CDR3 DNA: 39 bases, framed from base 1. V is shortened by 6 bases, J by 0 bases, and the region joining them spans 6 bases. The CDR3 regions of human TCRbeta chains were analyzed by immunosequencing. The authors' analysis ran thus. Repertoire TCRs were checked for matches against a reference library of SARS-CoV-2-specific TCRs that had been generated using the MIRA antigen-specificity platform. Breadth was defined as the fraction of unique TCRs that were SARS-CoV-2-associated. Depth was defined as the fraction of total T cells that were SARS-CoV-2-associated. Each spike-specific TCR was assigned to its reactive spike region and to a CD4 or CD8 class using the MIRA data. Log10-transformed breadth and depth values were compared by one-way ANOVA with Sidak's multiple comparisons tests. As stored in TCRdb, this immuneACCESS dataset retains in-frame rearrangements with V and J assigned. A fraction of the clones does not appear; measured against another copy, unresolved V genes explain less than half of the discrepancy, and the remainder lacks a known reason. The V and J calls and clone size come from that table; D and trimming were worked out from the DNA. In all, the sample holds more than 95,000 clones, and 88% of those were seen once. The ten largest clones add up to about 8.7% of the sample.

This chain joins TRBV6-5 to TRBJ1-5; too little of a D gene remains to name it. The receptor's source is an adult in good health. Sequencing used peripheral blood, obtained on day 0 of AZD1222 vaccination. The base sequence is TGTGCCAGCAGGCAGTATAGCAATCAGCCCCAGCATTTT. Its translation reads: CASRQYSNQPQHF.